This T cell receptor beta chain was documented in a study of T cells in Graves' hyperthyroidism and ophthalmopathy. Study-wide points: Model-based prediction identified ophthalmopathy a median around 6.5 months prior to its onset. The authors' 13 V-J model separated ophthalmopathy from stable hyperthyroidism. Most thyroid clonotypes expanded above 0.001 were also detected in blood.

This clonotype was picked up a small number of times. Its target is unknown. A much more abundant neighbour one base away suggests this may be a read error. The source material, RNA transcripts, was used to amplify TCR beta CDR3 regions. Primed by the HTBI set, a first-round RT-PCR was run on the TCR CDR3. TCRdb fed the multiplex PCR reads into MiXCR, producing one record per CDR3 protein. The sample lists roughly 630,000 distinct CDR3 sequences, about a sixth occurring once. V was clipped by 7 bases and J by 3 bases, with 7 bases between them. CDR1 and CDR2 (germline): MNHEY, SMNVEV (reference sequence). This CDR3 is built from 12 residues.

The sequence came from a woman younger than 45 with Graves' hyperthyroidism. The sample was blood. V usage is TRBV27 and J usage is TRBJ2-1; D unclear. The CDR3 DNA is TGTGCCAGCAATGACCGCTACAATGAGCAGTTCTTC. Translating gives CASNDRYNEQFF.